The clone carrying this T cell receptor beta chain showed up just a few times. Peripheral blood, approximately 10 milliliters per donor, was collected. The data are from a study of blood T cells in healthy people across ages. The CDR3 totals 14 residues. Germline CDR1 is SGHDT and CDR2 is YYEEEE. It was with a sample-barcoded 5' primer and a J-beta primer mix that a second PCR of roughly 7 to 12 cycles was run. TCRdb analysed the 5' RACE reads with MiXCR anew, one entry per CDR3 protein. The sample consists of approximately 2,000,000 distinct CDR3 sequences, about two fifths of them appearing once. The source material was blood. The rearrangement uses TRBV5-6 and TRBJ2-4; 7 positions match TRBD1. With the DNA end fitting TRBJ2-5 better, the J assignment may be wrong. The TCR sequence derives from a human donor in good health. The CDR3 region is CASSLLGGKETQYF. Here the CDR3 DNA reads TGTGCCAGCAGCTTGTTAGGGGGCAAAGAGACCCAGTACTTC.